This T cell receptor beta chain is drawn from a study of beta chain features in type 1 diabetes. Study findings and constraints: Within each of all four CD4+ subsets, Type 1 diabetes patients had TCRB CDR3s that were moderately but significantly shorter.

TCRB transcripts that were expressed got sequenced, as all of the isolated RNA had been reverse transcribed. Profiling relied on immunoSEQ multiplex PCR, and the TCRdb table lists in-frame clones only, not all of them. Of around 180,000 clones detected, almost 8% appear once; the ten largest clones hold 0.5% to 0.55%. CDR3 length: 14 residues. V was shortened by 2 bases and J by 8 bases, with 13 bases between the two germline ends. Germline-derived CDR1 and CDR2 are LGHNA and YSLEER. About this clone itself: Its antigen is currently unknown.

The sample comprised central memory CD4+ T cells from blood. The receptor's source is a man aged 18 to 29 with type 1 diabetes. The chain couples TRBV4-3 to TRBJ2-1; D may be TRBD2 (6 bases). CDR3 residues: CASSQIGTSYEQFF. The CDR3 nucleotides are TGCGCCAGCAGCCAAATAGGGACTTCTTATGAGCAGTTCTTC.